This T cell receptor (beta chain) appears in the sequencing data of a study of blood T cell repertoires in COVID-19. About the research overall: There were acute and convalescent COVID-19 samples, and they came from the United States, Italy and Spain. PBMCs, B-cell-depleted T cells, or T cells were the source of the cDNA or gDNA that made up the material.

CDR3 length equals 13 residues. Trimming shortened V by 5 bases and J by 3 bases, and 8 bases separated the two germline ends. Germline V CDR1 and CDR2: MNHNY, SVGAGI (reference sequence). TCRdb keeps only in-frame clones here, not all; method: immunoSEQ multiplex PCR. The data show approximately 210,000 clones, just under 85% seen once. The chain links TRBV6-6 to TRBJ1-5; D gene unclear. The sequence was obtained from a man aged 55 to 70 with COVID-19, enrolled during active disease. Sequencing was performed on peripheral blood. The DNA for the CDR3 is TGTGCCAGCAGTGATAGCCCCAATCAGCCCCAGCATTTT. As protein: CASSDSPNQPQHF.